Listed below are T cell receptor beta chains from one sample, sequenced in a study of human T cells and chemical hapten exposure. TCRdb passed the RACE reads through MiXCR, listing each CDR3 protein once. The table has 40,000 to 45,000 distinct CDR3 sequences, more than 8.5% seen once; the top ten hold about 15%. The sequenced sample was whole blood, obtained in connection with sensitization to the hapten diphenylcyclopropenone (DPC). Receptor source: a middle-aged woman with alopecia areata. Some clones in this sample may be carry-over from other donors' samples. Both conserved end residues are part of each CDR3. A D gene is named only where the DNA matches it firmly. Clone sizes are given selectively: once, few, many, or a class where the clone is expanded.

size	V	J	D	DNA	CDR3
many	TRBV14	TRBJ1-1	NA	TGTGCCAGCAGCTACAGGAGCTCTTTCTCTGAAGCTTTCTTT	CASSYRSSFSEAFF
many	TRBV6-5	TRBJ2-2	TRBD2	TGTGCCAGCAGTTCGCTCCTGCGGGGGGAAAACACCGGGGAGCTGTTTTTT	CASSSLLRGENTGELFF
many	TRBV20-1	TRBJ1-2	NA	TGCAGTGCTAGTTTGGATGGCTACACCTTC	CSASLDGYTF
NA	TRBV20-1	TRBJ1-2	NA	TGCAGTGCTCAAAGGGGGGTAGCAGATGGCTACACCTTC	CSAQRGVADGYTF
many	TRBV29-1	TRBJ2-1	NA	TGCAGCGGGGGACTGAGAACTTACAATGAGCAGTTCTTC	CSGGLRTYNEQFF
many	TRBV4-3	TRBJ2-3	TRBD1	TGCGCCAGCAGCCAAGGAGACAGGGACCCAGACACAGATACGCAGTATTTT	CASSQGDRDPDTDTQYF
many	TRBV20-1	TRBJ2-7	NA	TGCAGTGCTAGAATTAGCTCCTCCTACGAGCAGTACTTC	CSARISSSYEQYF
many	TRBV6-4	TRBJ2-3	TRBD1	TGTGCCAGCAGTAGGGACAGGTCTGGCACAGATACGCAGTATTTT	CASSRDRSGTDTQYF
many	TRBV7-2	TRBJ2-5	TRBD2	TGTGCCAGCAGCCAAAACCGACTAGCGGGGACCCAGTACTTC	CASSQNRLAGTQYF
few	TRBV5-1	TRBJ1-1	NA	TGCGCCAGCAGCCCGGTGGTTCTGAACACTGAAGCTTTCTTT	CASSPVVLNTEAFF
many	TRBV4-1	TRBJ1-1	NA	TGCGCCAGCAGCCAAGGCCAGGGACCCACTGAAGCTTTCTTT	CASSQGQGPTEAFF
many	TRBV3-1	TRBJ2-3	NA	TGTGCCAGCAGCCCCAAGGGGGGGCGGGGAAACACCAATAGCCGCACAGATACGCAGTATTTT	CASSPKGGRGNTNSRTDTQYF
many	TRBV20-1	TRBJ1-5	TRBD1	TGCAGTGCTAGACGGACAGGGGGCAATCAGCCCCAGCATTTT	CSARRTGGNQPQHF
many	TRBV28	TRBJ1-1	NA	TGTGCCAGCTCGGAGACAGGCGGCACTGAAGCTTTCTTT	CASSETGGTEAFF
many	TRBV7-6	TRBJ2-3	NA	TGTGCCAGCAGCCCGGATCCCGGTGTCGATACGCAGTATTTT	CASSPDPGVDTQYF
many	TRBV28	TRBJ2-7	NA	TGTGCCAGCAGAGTTGGAGGGGGCTCATACGAGCAGTACTTC	CASRVGGGSYEQYF
many	TRBV7-3	TRBJ1-1	NA	TGTGCCAGCAGTGCGGGCATGAACACTGAAGCTTTCTTT	CASSAGMNTEAFF
many	TRBV7-6	TRBJ2-2	NA	TGTGCCAGCAGCTTACGAACAGGGACGAACACCGGGGAGCTGTTTTTT	CASSLRTGTNTGELFF
few	TRBV28	TRBJ2-3	NA	TGTGCCAGCCGAAGACAGGCGACCCCAGATACGCAGTATTTT	CASRRQATPDTQYF
NA	TRBV28	TRBJ2-3	NA	TGTGCCAGCAGTTCACCCGGAGCTAGCACAGATACGCAGTATTTT	CASSSPGASTDTQYF
many	TRBV7-2	TRBJ2-1	TRBD2	TGTGCCAGCAGCTTAGTAGCGGGGGGAATGAATGAGCAGTTCTTC	CASSLVAGGMNEQFF
many	TRBV5-1	TRBJ2-7	TRBD2	TGCGCCAGCAGCTTGTTGCCTAGCGGGGGGTCCTACGAGCAGTACTTC	CASSLLPSGGSYEQYF
many	TRBV7-2	TRBJ2-1	TRBD2	TGTGCCAGCTCCCCGGGACTAGGGTTCAATGAGCAGTTCTTC	CASSPGLGFNEQFF
many	TRBV29-1	TRBJ2-7	NA	TGCAGCGCCAGGGACATCCTCTACGAGCAGTACTTC	CSARDILYEQYF
NA	TRBV20-1	TRBJ2-3	NA	TGCAGTGCTCTCCAGGCTAGCACAGATACGCAGTATTTT	CSALQASTDTQYF
many	TRBV11-2	TRBJ2-3	NA	TGTGCCAGCAGCTTTTCCGAGCAGGGATTCCTCACAGATACGCAGTATTTT	CASSFSEQGFLTDTQYF
many	TRBV13	TRBJ2-7	NA	TGTGCCAGCAGCCACGCCAGTCACCCGGGGTACGAGCAGTACTTC	CASSHASHPGYEQYF
many	TRBV7-9	TRBJ2-7	NA	TGTGCCAGCAGCTTAGCGCCCCTCAGCATCCACGAGCAGTACTTC	CASSLAPLSIHEQYF
NA	TRBV24-1	TRBJ2-5	TRBD2	TGTCTCACCTTCGAGCGGGGGCCTGAGACCCAGTACTTC	CLTFERGPETQYF
many	TRBV2	TRBJ2-7	NA	TGTGCCAGCAGTGATAAGGGCTCATCCTACGAGCAGTACTTC	CASSDKGSSYEQYF
many	TRBV6-4	TRBJ2-3	TRBD2	TGTGCCAGCAGTCAGACTAGCGGAACCACAGATACGCAGTATTTT	CASSQTSGTTDTQYF
many	TRBV7-2	TRBJ2-3	NA	TGTGCCAGCAGCTCAACGGGGGTCCCTAGCACAGATACGCAGTATTTT	CASSSTGVPSTDTQYF
few	TRBV11-1	TRBJ2-1	TRBD2	TGTGCCAGCAGCGGCGCCCTAGCGGGGGGTTACAATGAGCAGTTCTTC	CASSGALAGGYNEQFF
many	TRBV11-2	TRBJ2-1	TRBD1	TGTGCCAGCAGTCGCACAGGGGTCCCCTACAATGAGCAGTTCTTC	CASSRTGVPYNEQFF
few	TRBV20-1	TRBJ2-7	NA	TGCAGTGCTAGAGATGCGCAACTACCCTACGAGCAGTACTTC	CSARDAQLPYEQYF
many	TRBV25-1	TRBJ1-5	NA	TGTGCCAGCAGTGAATTCGCCGGTCAGCCCCAGCATTTT	CASSEFAGQPQHF
few	TRBV5-1	TRBJ2-3	NA	TGCGCCAGCAGCTTCAGGACTGAGCACACAGATACGCAGTATTTT	CASSFRTEHTDTQYF
few	TRBV3-1	TRBJ2-1	TRBD2	TGTGCCAGCAGCCCAGCCCAGGCTAGCGGAGATAATGAGCAGTTCTTC	CASSPAQASGDNEQFF
many	TRBV9	TRBJ2-1	NA	TGTGCCAGCCATCCGGGGCCCGGGGCAGGTGAGCAGTTCTTC	CASHPGPGAGEQFF
few	TRBV2	TRBJ2-1	NA	TGTGCCAGCAGTCCGCCCGACAATGAGCAGTTCTTC	CASSPPDNEQFF
many	TRBV5-6	TRBJ2-1	NA	TGTGCCAGCAGCTTGGCCCCACTTCCCCCCATCAATGAGCAGTTCTTC	CASSLAPLPPINEQFF
many	TRBV5-1	TRBJ2-5	TRBD1	TGCGCCAGCAGCTTGGGACAGGGCCAGACCCAGTACTTC	CASSLGQGQTQYF
many	TRBV4-1	TRBJ1-2	NA	TGCGCCAGCAGCCAAGATAGTTTCGGCAGGGGAGGCTATGGCTACACCTTC	CASSQDSFGRGGYGYTF
many	TRBV14	TRBJ1-1	TRBD1	TGTGCCAGCAGCCAAAGGTCTTACAGGGGGAACACTGAAGCTTTCTTT	CASSQRSYRGNTEAFF
many	TRBV24-1	TRBJ1-1	NA	TGTGCCACCAGTGGCCCGGGACCTGAAGCTTTCTTT	CATSGPGPEAFF
many	TRBV5-1	TRBJ2-7	NA	TGCGCCAGCAGCTTAGGTGGCACCTCCTACGAGCAGTACTTC	CASSLGGTSYEQYF
many	TRBV29-1	TRBJ2-2	NA	TGCAGCGTGCAACAGGGAACCGGGGAGCTGTTTTTT	CSVQQGTGELFF
many	TRBV2	TRBJ2-6	NA	TGTGCCAGCAGTGGGGACTCTGGGGCCAACGTCCTGACTTTC	CASSGDSGANVLTF
NA	TRBV18	TRBJ2-7	TRBD1	TGTGTCAGCTCACCAAACAGGGGGCTTCCCGAGCAGTACTTC	CVSSPNRGLPEQYF
many	TRBV4-1	TRBJ1-2	TRBD1	TGCGCCAGCAGCCAGGTGGGACAGGGCTCTTATGGCTACACCTTC	CASSQVGQGSYGYTF
NA	TRBV7-2	TRBJ2-2	NA	TGTGCCAGCAGCCTAAGACGTACCACCGGGGAGCTGTTTTTT	CASSLRRTTGELFF
NA	TRBV20-1	TRBJ2-1	NA	TGCAGTGCTAGAGATACGGCGTCCTACAATGAGCAGTTCTTC	CSARDTASYNEQFF
many	TRBV3-1	TRBJ1-2	NA	TGTGCCAGCCAACGGGGGCGCGACTATGGCTACACCTTC	CASQRGRDYGYTF
many	TRBV28	TRBJ2-7	TRBD1	TGTGCCAGCAGCCCTATAGGTAGGGCAGGGGGCAGGGAGCAGTACTTC	CASSPIGRAGGREQYF
many	TRBV2	TRBJ2-7	TRBD2	TGTGCCAGCAGAGTTAGCGGGGGCTCCTACGAGCAGTACTTC	CASRVSGGSYEQYF
many	TRBV7-6	TRBJ1-5	NA	TGTGCCAGCAGCTTAGGAGGAAACGGGCCCCAGCATTTT	CASSLGGNGPQHF
few	TRBV12-3/TRBV12-4	TRBJ2-7	TRBD1	TGTGCCAGCAGTCAGACAGGGTCCTACGAGCAGTACTTC	CASSQTGSYEQYF
NA	TRBV29-1	TRBJ2-7	NA	TGCAGCGTTGAGGTCGGTAGCTACGAGCAGTACTTC	CSVEVGSYEQYF
many	TRBV7-8	TRBJ1-6	TRBD1	TGTGCCAGCAGCCCCAGGACAGGGGGCTCCTATAATTCACCCCTCCACTTT	CASSPRTGGSYNSPLHF